What follows are 3 T cell receptor beta chains derived from one specimen sequenced in a study of T cells in Graves' hyperthyroidism and ophthalmopathy. RNA transcripts served as the template for amplifying TCR beta CDR3 regions. The HTBI primer set drove a first-round RT-PCR of the TCR CDR3. One entry per CDR3 protein, called by TCRdb with MiXCR from the multiplex PCR reads. This sample has hundreds of thousands of distinct CDR3 sequences, with 38% found just once. Sequenced: blood. The receptors originated from a man between 18 and 35 years old with Graves' hyperthyroidism.

The chain employs TRBV10-2 and TRBJ1-3; TRBD1 matches 7 bases. This CDR3 has 19 residues. Germline CDR1 is WSHSY and CDR2 is SAAADI. The J segment lost 6 bases and the V segment lost 8 bases, leaving 25 bases of the junction unmatched. The CDR3 region is CASSRWGTVPPSSSNTIYF. As DNA, the CDR3 is TGCGCCAGCTCGAGGTGGGGGACAGTACCCCCTTCGAGCTCAAACACCATATATTTT.

This clonotype was detected ten times or more. The chain is built from TRBV25-1 and TRBJ2-5; D may be TRBD2 (6 bases). Germline CDR1 MGHDK, CDR2 SYGVNS. The CDR3 runs to 10 residues. The CDR3, as DNA: TGTGTTTCGGAGGGGGAGACCCAGTACTTC. Amino acid sequence: CVSEGETQYF. The full variable domain, its missing parts supplied by reference TRBV25-1 and TRBJ2-5, is EADIYQTPRYLVIGTGKKITLECSQTMGHDKMYWYQQDPGMELHLIHYSYGVNSTEKGDLSSESTVSRIRTEHFPLTLESARPSHTSQYLCVSEGETQYFGPGTRLLVL.

In DNA, the CDR3 is TGTGCCAGCAGCCGGGCCCGGAGGGAGACCCAGTACTTC. The encoded protein is CASSRARRETQYF. The chain recombines TRBV6-5 with TRBJ2-5, with D maybe TRBD2 (5 bases). V gave up 6 bases and J gave up 5 bases, with 13 bases separating them. Germline CDR1 reads MNHEY; CDR2 reads SVGAGI. The CDR3 is 13 amino acids.